Listed below are T cell receptor beta chains from one sample, sequenced in a study of blood T cell repertoires in COVID-19. Some clones are missing from TCRdb's copy, which holds only in-frame ones; the method was immunoSEQ multiplex PCR. The profile shows about 160,000 clones, around 84% of them singletons. Specimen: peripheral blood. These receptors all come from a human donor with acute or convalescent COVID-19. The donor label of this sample is uncertain. Each CDR3 is given with its conserved first and last residue. D genes are given only for firm matches. A row's size may be missing; if present it is once, few, many or a size class.

D gene: TRBD1; CDR3 length: 15; J gene: TRBJ2-6; V gene: TRBV7-2; clone size: -; CDR3 DNA: TGTGCCAGTATGAGAGGGGGCGCTGGGGCCAACGTCCTGACTTTC; CDR3 protein: CASMRGGAGANVLTF
D gene: -; CDR3 length: 14; J gene: TRBJ2-3; V gene: TRBV11-2; clone size: few; CDR3 DNA: TGTGCCAGCAGCAGAAGGCCGGGGGAGGATACGCAGTATTTT; CDR3 protein: CASSRRPGEDTQYF
D gene: TRBD2; CDR3 length: 15; J gene: TRBJ2-2; V gene: TRBV6-5; clone size: -; CDR3 DNA: TGTGCCAGCAGCTCAGCGGGGGGGCACCTCGGGGAGCTGTTTTTT; CDR3 protein: CASSSAGGHLGELFF
D gene: -; CDR3 length: 16; J gene: TRBJ1-2; V gene: TRBV27; clone size: -; CDR3 DNA: TGTGCCAGCAGTTTATTTGGAGGTAGGCCTAACTATGGCTACACCTTC; CDR3 protein: CASSLFGGRPNYGYTF
D gene: TRBD2; CDR3 length: 13; J gene: TRBJ2-1; V gene: TRBV7-3; clone size: -; CDR3 DNA: TGTGCCAGCAGCTTTCGGGGGGGCGATGAGCAGTTCTTC; CDR3 protein: CASSFRGGDEQFF
D gene: TRBD2; CDR3 length: 16; J gene: TRBJ2-2; V gene: TRBV3-1/TRBV3-2; clone size: -; CDR3 DNA: TGTGCCAGCAGCCCCGGACTAGCGGGGGGTAGCGGGGAGCTGTTTTTT; CDR3 protein: CASSPGLAGGSGELFF
D gene: TRBD1; CDR3 length: 15; J gene: TRBJ1-1; V gene: TRBV30; clone size: -; CDR3 DNA: TGTGCCGGCGGCGTATTAGGGACAGTGAACACTGAAGCTTTCTTT; CDR3 protein: CAGGVLGTVNTEAFF
D gene: -; CDR3 length: 19; J gene: TRBJ1-6; V gene: TRBV4-3; clone size: -; CDR3 DNA: TGCGCCAGCAGCCAAGAAGGCGCCGGTAGGGGCGGGGAGTATTCACCCCTCCACTTT; CDR3 protein: CASSQEGAGRGGEYSPLHF
D gene: -; CDR3 length: 17; J gene: TRBJ2-3; V gene: TRBV7-6; clone size: -; CDR3 DNA: TGTGCCAGCAGCTACTACGCCCGGGACACCGCCACAGATACGCAGTATTTT; CDR3 protein: CASSYYARDTATDTQYF
D gene: -; CDR3 length: 16; J gene: TRBJ1-1; V gene: TRBV7-9; clone size: -; CDR3 DNA: TGTGCCAGCAGCCAAATGAGGACAGCGATGAACACTGAAGCTTTCTTT; CDR3 protein: CASSQMRTAMNTEAFF
D gene: TRBD1; CDR3 length: 17; J gene: TRBJ2-7; V gene: TRBV15; clone size: -; CDR3 DNA: TGTGCCACCAGCAGAGATCCAGTCGGGACAGGGGCCTACGAGCAGTACTTC; CDR3 protein: CATSRDPVGTGAYEQYF
D gene: TRBD1; CDR3 length: 14; J gene: TRBJ2-7; V gene: TRBV9; clone size: -; CDR3 DNA: TGTGCCAGCAGCGGAAGACAGGGCACCTACGAGCAGTACTTC; CDR3 protein: CASSGRQGTYEQYF
D gene: -; CDR3 length: 14; J gene: TRBJ1-6; V gene: TRBV28; clone size: -; CDR3 DNA: TGTGCCAGTTGGGCCACAGTGGCTGGGTCACCCCTCCACTTT; CDR3 protein: CASWATVAGSPLHF
D gene: -; CDR3 length: 11; J gene: TRBJ2-7; V gene: TRBV30; clone size: -; CDR3 DNA: TGTGCCTGGAGTTCCAAATACGAGCAGTACTTC; CDR3 protein: CAWSSKYEQYF
D gene: -; CDR3 length: 15; J gene: TRBJ1-1; V gene: TRBV29-1; clone size: -; CDR3 DNA: TGCAGCGTTGTGTCGGGGACACCAATTCTGGCGGTCGCTTTCTTT; CDR3 protein: CSVVSGTPILAVAFF
D gene: -; CDR3 length: 15; J gene: TRBJ2-5; V gene: TRBV7-3; clone size: -; CDR3 DNA: TGTGCCAGCAGCCCTGGGGCAGGGCCCCAAGAGACCCAGTACTTC; CDR3 protein: CASSPGAGPQETQYF
D gene: -; CDR3 length: 17; J gene: TRBJ1-5; V gene: TRBV7-2; clone size: -; CDR3 DNA: TGTGCCAGCAGCTTAGCGGGGAGGGAAGGGGGCAATCAGCCCCAGCATTTT; CDR3 protein: CASSLAGREGGNQPQHF
D gene: TRBD2; CDR3 length: 14; J gene: TRBJ2-7; V gene: TRBV5-1; clone size: -; CDR3 DNA: TGCGCCAGCAACCAGGCGGGGGGGTTGAGGGAGCAGTACTTC; CDR3 protein: CASNQAGGLREQYF
D gene: -; CDR3 length: 13; J gene: TRBJ1-2; V gene: TRBV6-2/TRBV6-3; clone size: -; CDR3 DNA: TGTGCCAGCAGCCCGTATTCAGGCTATGGCTACACCTTC; CDR3 protein: CASSPYSGYGYTF
D gene: -; CDR3 length: 16; J gene: TRBJ1-1; V gene: TRBV15; clone size: -; CDR3 DNA: TGTGCCACCAGCAGAGTATGGAGCGGCCGGGATACTGAAGCTTTCTTT; CDR3 protein: CATSRVWSGRDTEAFF
D gene: -; CDR3 length: 12; J gene: TRBJ1-2; V gene: TRBV6-6; clone size: -; CDR3 DNA: TGTGCCAGCAGTTCCAGCCGGGTCTTCAGCTCCTTC; CDR3 protein: CASSSSRVFSSF
D gene: -; CDR3 length: 13; J gene: TRBJ2-7; V gene: TRBV5-1; clone size: -; CDR3 DNA: TGCGCCAGCAGCTTGGTCGGCGGCTACGAGCAGTACTTC; CDR3 protein: CASSLVGGYEQYF
D gene: -; CDR3 length: 13; J gene: TRBJ1-1; V gene: TRBV19; clone size: -; CDR3 DNA: TGTGCCAGTAGTATGGGGACATACACTGAAGCTTTCTTT; CDR3 protein: CASSMGTYTEAFF
D gene: TRBD1; CDR3 length: 13; J gene: TRBJ1-5; V gene: TRBV6-5; clone size: few; CDR3 DNA: TGTGCCAGCAGTTACGACAGGGGAGAGCCCCAGCATTTT; CDR3 protein: CASSYDRGEPQHF
D gene: -; CDR3 length: 15; J gene: TRBJ1-2; V gene: TRBV3-1/TRBV3-2; clone size: -; CDR3 DNA: TGTGCCAGCAGAAAAACAGGGATGGGTATGGATGGCTACACCTTC; CDR3 protein: CASRKTGMGMDGYTF
D gene: -; CDR3 length: 13; J gene: TRBJ1-5; V gene: TRBV5-1; clone size: few; CDR3 DNA: TGCGCCAGCAGCTATTCCTTGGGCCAGCCCCAGCATTTT; CDR3 protein: CASSYSLGQPQHF
D gene: -; CDR3 length: 18; J gene: TRBJ1-5; V gene: TRBV19; clone size: once; CDR3 DNA: TGTGCCAGTAGTATACAAAAAACCCAGGGTGGGCGCAATCAGCCCCAGCATTTT; CDR3 protein: CASSIQKTQGGRNQPQHF
D gene: -; CDR3 length: 13; J gene: TRBJ2-5; V gene: TRBV5-1; clone size: -; CDR3 DNA: TGCGCCAGCAGCTTGGGCGTAATGGAGACCCAGTACTTC; CDR3 protein: CASSLGVMETQYF
D gene: TRBD1; CDR3 length: 16; J gene: TRBJ1-3; V gene: TRBV7-3; clone size: -; CDR3 DNA: TGTGCCAGCAGCCCAGACAGGGCCGGCTCTGGAAACACCATATATTTT; CDR3 protein: CASSPDRAGSGNTIYF
D gene: TRBD1; CDR3 length: 16; J gene: TRBJ1-5; V gene: TRBV24-1; clone size: -; CDR3 DNA: TGTGCCACCAGTGATTTGAACAGGGGGGACAATCAGCCCCAGCATTTT; CDR3 protein: CATSDLNRGDNQPQHF
D gene: -; CDR3 length: 13; J gene: TRBJ2-1; V gene: TRBV7-3; clone size: -; CDR3 DNA: TGTGCCAGCAGCCCACCCTCCGGGAATGAGCAGTTCTTC; CDR3 protein: CASSPPSGNEQFF
D gene: -; CDR3 length: 13; J gene: TRBJ1-6; V gene: TRBV7-3; clone size: -; CDR3 DNA: TGTGCCAGCAGCCCAAATCGAGATTCACCCCTCCACTTT; CDR3 protein: CASSPNRDSPLHF
D gene: TRBD1; CDR3 length: 16; J gene: TRBJ2-5; V gene: TRBV2; clone size: -; CDR3 DNA: TGTGCCAGCAGTGCGGACAGGGGTACCCGTAAAGAGACCCAGTACTTC; CDR3 protein: CASSADRGTRKETQYF
D gene: TRBD1; CDR3 length: 16; J gene: TRBJ1-6; V gene: TRBV27; clone size: once; CDR3 DNA: TGTGCCAGCAGTTTCGGGGGACAGGGATTAAGATCACCCCTCCACTTT; CDR3 protein: CASSFGGQGLRSPLHF
D gene: TRBD1; CDR3 length: 14; J gene: TRBJ1-2; V gene: TRBV7-8; clone size: -; CDR3 DNA: TGTGCCAGCAGCCGACAGGGAACTAACTATGGCTACACCTTC; CDR3 protein: CASSRQGTNYGYTF
D gene: -; CDR3 length: 13; J gene: TRBJ2-7; V gene: TRBV25-1; clone size: -; CDR3 DNA: TGTGCCACCCTAGGGACATATACCTACGAGCAGTACTTC; CDR3 protein: CATLGTYTYEQYF